A single sample gave rise to the 9 T cell receptor beta chains below, sequenced in a study of identical twins. A single record per CDR3 protein comes from TCRdb applying MiXCR to the 5' RACE reads. The table has fewer than 250,000 distinct CDR3 sequences, around 10% seen once. Material: memory (CD45RO+) T cells sorted from blood. The receptors were sampled from a woman younger than 30 in good health.

This clonotype showed up just a few times. CDR3 amino acids: CASSPPDRGQKELFF. The CDR3 bases are TGTGCCAGCAGTCCCCCGGACAGGGGGCAAAAGGAGCTGTTTTTT. The chain couples TRBV6-1 to TRBJ2-2, with 11 bases matching TRBD1. The germline gives CDR1 MNHNS, CDR2 SASEGT. The junction had 9 bases not matched to a gene; V was cut back by 5 bases and J by 10 bases. The CDR3 runs 15 residues.

The V gene is TRBV29-1, the J gene TRBJ2-3; 8 bases fit TRBD1. Looked up from germline, CDR1 is SQVTM and CDR2 is ANQGSEA. V was clipped by 7 bases and J by 0 bases; unmatched bases: 6. CDR3 length: 14 residues. The CDR3 nucleotides read TGCAGCGCTCAGGACAGGGCTAGCACAGATACGCAGTATTTT. It yields the protein CSAQDRASTDTQYF.

The CDR3, as DNA: TGTGCCAGCAGCAATCCGGGACTAGTTTATGAGCAGTTCTTC. Amino acid sequence: CASSNPGLVYEQFF. This chain links TRBV7-2 with TRBJ2-1, with TRBD2 matching over 8 bases. Germline V gives CDR1 SGHTA, CDR2 FQGNSA. V shed 5 bases and J 8 bases; nucleotides not matched to a gene: 8. The CDR3 contains 14 residues.

The CDR3 DNA is TGTGCCAGCAGCAGGACAGGGGCCACTAATGAAAAACTGTTTTTT. Its translation is CASSRTGATNEKLFF. V is TRBV9 and J is TRBJ1-4; 9 positions agree with TRBD1. The CDR3 has 15 amino acids. J was trimmed by 2 bases and V by 4 bases; bases with no gene match: 3. Germline CDR1 reads SGDLS; CDR2 reads YYNGEE.

The chain uses TRBV2 and TRBJ2-1; D might be TRBD2 (7 bases). CDR1 and CDR2 from the germline V gene are SNHLY and FYNNEI. Trimming removed 7 bases from V and 4 bases from J, with 17 bases in between. This CDR3 spans 15 amino acids. The CDR3 DNA follows: TGTGCCAGCACCCCCCTGGGGGGGCAATACAATGAGCAGTTCTTC. This gives the protein CASTPLGGQYNEQFF.

This clonotype was counted only a few times. The chain employs TRBV29-1 and TRBJ1-1; TRBD1 matches at 9 bases. CDR3 size: 14 residues. Germline values: CDR1 SQVTM, CDR2 ANQGSEA. The trim removed 6 bases at V and 7 bases at J, leaving 12 bases unmatched. Here the CDR3 reads CSVYGRDRVNEAFF. The DNA of the CDR3 is TGCAGCGTCTACGGTCGGGACAGGGTAAATGAAGCTTTCTTT.

This clonotype was counted many times. The genes are TRBV4-3 and TRBJ2-6, with D uncertain. Germline V gene lookup returns CDR1 LGHNA and CDR2 YSLEER. V was clipped by 2 bases and J by 0 bases, with 8 bases between them. The CDR3 length is 16 residues. The CDR3 reads CASSQSYGSGANVLTF. Here the CDR3 DNA reads TGCGCCAGCAGCCAAAGTTATGGCTCTGGGGCCAACGTCCTGACTTTC.

This clonotype was recorded at least ten times. V usage is TRBV4-3 and J usage is TRBJ1-3; D is ambiguous. Between the trimmed V and J ends, which lost 1 base and 4 bases, there was a span of 14 bases. Germline CDR1 is LGHNA and CDR2 is YSLEER. There are 16 residues in the CDR3. The CDR3: CASSQAVQRPGNTIYF. The CDR3 coding sequence is TGCGCCAGCAGCCAAGCGGTTCAGCGGCCGGGAAACACCATATATTTT.

This clonotype was detected a few times. The rearrangement uses TRBV29-1 and TRBJ1-2, with a weak D call TRBD1 (6 bases). V lost 7 bases, J lost 6 bases, and 12 bases lay in between. CDR1 and CDR2 from the germline V gene are SQVTM and ANQGSEA. The CDR3 consists of 11 residues. CDR3 protein: CSGKRGDGYTF. CDR3 DNA: TGCAGCGGAAAAAGGGGGGATGGCTACACCTTC.